The TCR beta chain under discussion was sequenced for a study of early T cells in non-severe SARS-CoV-2 infection. From germline, CDR1 is SEHNR and CDR2 FQNEAQ (reference sequence). This CDR3 is 15 amino acids long. Trimming shortened V by 5 bases and J by 2 bases, and 13 bases separated the two germline ends. In the library, individual cDNA molecules carried attached unique molecular identifiers. TCRdb re-called the 5' RACE reads with MiXCR, one entry per CDR3 protein. Of tens of thousands of distinct CDR3 sequences listed, over 4.5% are singletons. The receptor's source is an adult who was a healthcare worker with PCR-confirmed SARS-CoV-2 infection or an uninfected control (not recorded which). The J gene is TRBJ2-1, the V gene TRBV7-9; no firm D call. The source material was whole blood. CDR3: CASSHDLGTYNEQFF. DNA for the CDR3: TGTGCCAGCAGCCACGACCTGGGAACCTACAATGAGCAGTTCTTC.